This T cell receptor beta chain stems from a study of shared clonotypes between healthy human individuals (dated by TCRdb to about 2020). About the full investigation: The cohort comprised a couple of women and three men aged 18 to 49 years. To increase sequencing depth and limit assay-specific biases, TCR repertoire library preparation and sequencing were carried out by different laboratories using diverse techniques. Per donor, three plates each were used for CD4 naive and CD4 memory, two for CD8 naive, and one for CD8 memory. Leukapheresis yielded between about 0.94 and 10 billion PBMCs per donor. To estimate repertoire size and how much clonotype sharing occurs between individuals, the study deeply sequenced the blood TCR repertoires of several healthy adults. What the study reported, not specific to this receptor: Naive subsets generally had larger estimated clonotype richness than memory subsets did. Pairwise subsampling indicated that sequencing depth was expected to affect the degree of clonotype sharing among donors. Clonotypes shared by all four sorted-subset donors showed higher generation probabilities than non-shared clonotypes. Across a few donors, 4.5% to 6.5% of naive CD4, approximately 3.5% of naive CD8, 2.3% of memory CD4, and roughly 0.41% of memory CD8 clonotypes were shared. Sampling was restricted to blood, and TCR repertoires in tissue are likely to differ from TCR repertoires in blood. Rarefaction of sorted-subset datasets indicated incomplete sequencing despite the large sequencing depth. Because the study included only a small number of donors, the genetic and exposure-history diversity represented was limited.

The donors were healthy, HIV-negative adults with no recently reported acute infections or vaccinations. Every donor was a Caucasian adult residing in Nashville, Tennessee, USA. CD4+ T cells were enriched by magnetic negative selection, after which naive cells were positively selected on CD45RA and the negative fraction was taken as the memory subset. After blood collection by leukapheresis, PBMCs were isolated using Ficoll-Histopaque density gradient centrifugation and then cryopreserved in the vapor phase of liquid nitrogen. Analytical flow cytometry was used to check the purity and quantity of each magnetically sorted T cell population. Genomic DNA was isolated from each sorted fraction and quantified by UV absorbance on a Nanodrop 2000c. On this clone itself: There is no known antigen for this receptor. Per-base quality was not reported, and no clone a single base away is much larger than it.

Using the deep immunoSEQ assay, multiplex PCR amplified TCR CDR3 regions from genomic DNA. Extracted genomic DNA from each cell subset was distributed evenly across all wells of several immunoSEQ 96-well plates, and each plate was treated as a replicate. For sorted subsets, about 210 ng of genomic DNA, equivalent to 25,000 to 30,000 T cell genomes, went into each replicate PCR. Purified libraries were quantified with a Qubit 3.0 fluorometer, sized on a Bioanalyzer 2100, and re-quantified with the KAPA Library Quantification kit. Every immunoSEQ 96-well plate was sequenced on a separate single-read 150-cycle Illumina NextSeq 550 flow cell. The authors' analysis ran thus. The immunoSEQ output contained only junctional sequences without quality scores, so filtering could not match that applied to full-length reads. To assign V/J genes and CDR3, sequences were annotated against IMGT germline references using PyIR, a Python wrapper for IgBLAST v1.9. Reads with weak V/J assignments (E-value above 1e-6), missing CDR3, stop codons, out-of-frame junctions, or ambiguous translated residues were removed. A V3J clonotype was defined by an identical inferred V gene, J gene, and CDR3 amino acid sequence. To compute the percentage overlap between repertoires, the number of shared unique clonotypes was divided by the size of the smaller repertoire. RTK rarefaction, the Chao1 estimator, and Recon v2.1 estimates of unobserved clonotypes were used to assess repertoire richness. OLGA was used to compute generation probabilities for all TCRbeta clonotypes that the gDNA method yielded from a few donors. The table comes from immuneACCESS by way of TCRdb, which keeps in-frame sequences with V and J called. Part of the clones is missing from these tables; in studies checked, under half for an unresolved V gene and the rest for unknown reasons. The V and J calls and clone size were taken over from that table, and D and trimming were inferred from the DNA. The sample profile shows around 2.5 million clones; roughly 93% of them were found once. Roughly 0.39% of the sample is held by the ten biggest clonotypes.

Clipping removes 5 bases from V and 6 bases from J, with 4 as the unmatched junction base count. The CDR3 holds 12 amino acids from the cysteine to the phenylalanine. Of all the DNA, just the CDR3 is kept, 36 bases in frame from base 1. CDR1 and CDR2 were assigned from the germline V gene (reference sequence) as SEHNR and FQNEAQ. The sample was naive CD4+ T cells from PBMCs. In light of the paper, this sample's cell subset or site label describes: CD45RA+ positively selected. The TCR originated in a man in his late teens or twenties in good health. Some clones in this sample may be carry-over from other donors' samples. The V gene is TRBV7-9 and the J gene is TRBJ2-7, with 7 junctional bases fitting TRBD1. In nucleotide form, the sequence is TGTGCCAGCAGCAAATACAGGGGCGAGCAGTACTTC. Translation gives CASSKYRGEQYF.